Given below is one T cell receptor beta chain in context. Its matching antigen is unknown. The record originates from a study of cytomegalovirus exposure and HLA in healthy donors. The PCR employed 60 Vbeta primers together with 13 Jbeta primers. Original processing methods: Roughly 80 million unique TCR beta chains, roughly 11 million shared, were counted in a later analysis. Measured with immunoSEQ multiplex PCR; TCRdb has only the in-frame clones, and not every one. Clone size and V and J calls were adopted from that table, with D and trimming inferred from the DNA. The table shows under 200,000 clones, with 84% occurring only once. Those who donated were healthy bone marrow donors. Study findings and constraints: Association of fewer than 20,000 TCR beta sequences with HLA alleles was found at 0.05 false discovery rate in a later analysis.

The sequencing sample was made of PBMCs. This TCR was recovered from a boy aged 2 to 10 in good health and CMV-seronegative.

In DNA, the CDR3 is TGTGCTAGTGGTTTGATTGGGGGACTAAACTATGGCTACACCTTC. This gives the protein CASGLIGGLNYGYTF. The genes are TRBV12-5 and TRBJ1-2, with D possibly being TRBD1 (5 bases). The CDR3 length is 15 residues. Germline V gene data show CDR1 as LGHNT and CDR2 as FRNRAP. V was cut by 2 bases and J by 2 bases, with 12 bases left in between.